These T cell receptor beta chains were read from a single sample in a study of cytomegalovirus exposure and HLA in healthy donors. TCRdb's copy holds only in-frame clones and misses some; the assay was immunoSEQ multiplex PCR. The data show some 200,000 clones, about 75% seen once. Sequencing input: PBMCs. Every receptor here comes from a man aged 18 to 35 in good health and CMV-seronegative. CDR3s include the opening cysteine and the closing phenylalanine or tryptophan. The order of the fields is V gene, CDR3 protein.

>TRBV6-1
CASRSPGGAYNEQFF
>TRBV29-1
CSVEGALGPETPYEQYF
>TRBV5-4
CASSPGTSGTYEQYF
>TRBV12-5
CASGFSWSGDRGTEAFF
>TRBV6-6
CASTFSQTQSGAFF
>TRBV19
CASSIARTGGSPLHF
>TRBV28
CASSSTLGTDTQYF
>TRBV6-4
CASNRTGGRLRYTF
>TRBV2
CASSAPLAGGPSGANVLTF
>TRBV27
CASNAQGSYEQYF
>TRBV6-5
CASSYSGTLNTEAFF
>TRBV29-1
CSVDGPGANVLTF
>TRBV7-9
CASSPARVGETQYF
>TRBV5-8
CASSGQGETQYF
>TRBV29-1
CSVDVRTGVNTEAFF
>TRBV5-6
CASRDSSYEQYF
>TRBV30
CAWGGSANTEAFF
>TRBV30
CAWGQGLSEKLFF